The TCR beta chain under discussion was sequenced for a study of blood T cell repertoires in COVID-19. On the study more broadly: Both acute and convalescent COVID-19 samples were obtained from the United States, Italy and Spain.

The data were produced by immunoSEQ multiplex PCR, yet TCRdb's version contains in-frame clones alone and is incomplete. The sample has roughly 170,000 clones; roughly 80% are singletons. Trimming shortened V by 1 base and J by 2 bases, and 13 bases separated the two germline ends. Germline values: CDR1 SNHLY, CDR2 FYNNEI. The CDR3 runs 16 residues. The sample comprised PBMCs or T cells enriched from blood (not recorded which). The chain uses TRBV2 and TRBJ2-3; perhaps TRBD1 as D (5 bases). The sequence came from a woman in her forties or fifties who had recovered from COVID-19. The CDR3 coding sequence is TGTGCCAGCAGTGAAGGGGCAGGGCGATTCACAGATACGCAGTATTTT. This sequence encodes CASSEGAGRFTDTQYF.